This T cell receptor (beta chain) was profiled in a study of esophageal squamous cell carcinoma under preoperative chemotherapy. In germline, CDR1 is SGHTA, CDR2 FQGTGA. Trimming removed 5 bases from V and 4 bases from J; junction bases left unmatched: 15. This CDR3 has 17 amino acids. TCRdb reprocessed the PCR reads with MiXCR, giving one entry per CDR3 protein. The sample shows around 30,000 distinct CDR3 sequences, around 50% of them seen only once. The sample's time point: after preoperative PTX-NDP chemotherapy. The TCR was taken from a human donor with esophageal squamous cell carcinoma. The donor label of this sample is uncertain. This sample was obtained from a patient given preoperative chemotherapy. The chain links TRBV7-3 to TRBJ2-5; 8 nucleotides line up with TRBD2. CDR3 sequence reads: CASSLRLGRGDGETQYF. CDR3 nucleotides: TGTGCCAGCAGCCTGAGACTGGGGCGGGGGGACGGAGAGACCCAGTACTTC.